This is a list of T cell receptor beta chains from one sample in a study of PD-1 blockade in classical Hodgkin lymphoma. This table comes from immunoSEQ multiplex PCR, and its TCRdb copy is limited to in-frame clones, with some not included. The table shows 20,000 to 30,000 clones, with less than 95% occurring only once. The material sequenced was CD4+ T cells from blood. Receptor source: a human donor with classical Hodgkin lymphoma. CDR3s include the opening cysteine and the closing phenylalanine or tryptophan. Each record gives: J gene, D gene, V gene, clone size, CDR3 DNA, CDR3 protein. D genes are given only for firm matches. Rows give clone size only sometimes, using once, few, many, or a class for an expanded clone.

>TRBJ2-3|.|TRBV30|.
TGTGCCTGGAGTGTACGTAGTGGCACAGATACGCAGTATTTT
CAWSVRSGTDTQYF
>TRBJ1-4|.|TRBV5-4|.
TGTGCCAGCAGCTTAAACCCAGCAACTAATGAAAAACTGTTTTTT
CASSLNPATNEKLFF
>TRBJ2-1|TRBD2|TRBV6-6|.
TGTGCCAGCAGGCGAGCGGGGGGGCAGGAAAATGAGCAGTTCTTC
CASRRAGGQENEQFF
>TRBJ2-7|TRBD1|TRBV28|.
TGTGCCAGCAGTTTAGCTTTCAGGGGGCGCGGAGAAAAGCAGTACTTC
CASSLAFRGRGEKQYF
>TRBJ2-3|.|TRBV15|.
TGTGCCACCAGCAGAGATGGGGTTGGCACAGATACGCAGTATTTT
CATSRDGVGTDTQYF
>TRBJ2-6|.|TRBV5-1|.
TGCGCCAGCAGCTTGGGTGGGGGCTCTGGGGCCAACGTCCTGACTTTC
CASSLGGGSGANVLTF
>TRBJ2-2|TRBD1|TRBV5-1|once
TGCACCAGCAGCCTGGGACAGTTGGCGAACACCGGGGAGCTGTTTTTT
CTSSLGQLANTGELFF
>TRBJ2-7|TRBD1|TRBV19|.
TGTGCCAGTAGTATGGACAGGGACCACCACTACGAGCAGTACTTC
CASSMDRDHHYEQYF
>TRBJ2-1|TRBD1|TRBV28|.
TGTGCCAGCAGCCTGACAGGGGTCGGTAACAATGAGCAGTTCTTC
CASSLTGVGNNEQFF
>TRBJ2-7|.|TRBV6-5|.
TGTGCCAGCAGTATAGATGGCCGGGAAGCCTACGAGCAGTACTTC
CASSIDGREAYEQYF
>TRBJ2-3|.|TRBV10-1|.
TGCGCCAGCAGTAGCCCGGGACTCAGCTCCTCCACGCAGTATTTT
CASSSPGLSSSTQYF
>TRBJ2-7|.|TRBV6-1|once
TGTGCCAGCAGTGACACACGGTGGTACGAGCAGTACTTC
CASSDTRWYEQYF
>TRBJ2-7|.|TRBV6-5|.
TGTGCCAGCAGTTACTCGGGGGGAGGACAGGAGCAGTACTTC
CASSYSGGGQEQYF
>TRBJ1-3|.|TRBV5-1|.
TGCGCCAGCAGCCACGGACAGTCTGGAAACACCATATATTTT
CASSHGQSGNTIYF
>TRBJ2-3|.|TRBV6-9|.
TGTGCCAGCACCCGAAACGGGGCCCCTGACCGGAAAACGCAGTATTTT
CASTRNGAPDRKTQYF
>TRBJ2-3|.|TRBV5-4|.
TGTGCCAGCAGCTCTAGTGGGTTGAGCACAGATACGCAGTATTTT
CASSSSGLSTDTQYF
>TRBJ1-1|TRBD1|TRBV11-2|.
TGTGCCAGCAGCTTAGGGCAGGGGGCTCGGGAAGCTTTCTTT
CASSLGQGAREAFF
>TRBJ1-2|.|TRBV2|.
TGTGCCAGCATAAAGGGGGGAGGCGGTAACTATGGCTACACCTTC
CASIKGGGGNYGYTF
>TRBJ2-2|TRBD2|TRBV4-3|.
TGCGCCAGCAGCCAAATGCTAGCGGGGAACGGGGAGCTGTTTTTT
CASSQMLAGNGELFF
>TRBJ1-1|.|TRBV5-1|.
TGCGCCAGCAGGGCGGCGGGGGGCGAGATCAGCACTGAAGCTTTCTTT
CASRAAGGEISTEAFF
>TRBJ1-2|.|TRBV15|.
TGTGCCACCAGCAGAGATCAAACTAACTATGGCTACACCTTC
CATSRDQTNYGYTF
>TRBJ2-2|.|TRBV9|.
TGTGCCAGCAGCGTAGACCAAGCAACGAACACCGGGGAGCTGTTTTTT
CASSVDQATNTGELFF
>TRBJ2-1|TRBD2|TRBV5-1|.
TGCGCCAGCAGCTTGACCGGGACTAGCGGGGCCAATGAGCAGTTCTTC
CASSLTGTSGANEQFF
>TRBJ2-3|.|TRBV10-1|.
TGCGCCAGCAGTGACAGCACAGATACGCAGTATTTT
CASSDSTDTQYF
>TRBJ2-5|TRBD2|TRBV19|once
TGTGCCAGTAGTATTGGCGGGGGGCTTGGGGAGACCCAGTACTTC
CASSIGGGLGETQYF
>TRBJ2-2|TRBD1|TRBV6-6|.
TGTGCCAGCAGTTTGAGGACAGGGCCCACCGGGGAGCTGTTTTTT
CASSLRTGPTGELFF
>TRBJ1-2|.|TRBV11-2|.
TGTGCCAGCAGCTCAACTTCGTTTTGGCGACAGGTTCCCTATGGCTACACCTTC
CASSSTSFWRQVPYGYTF
>TRBJ2-2|TRBD1|TRBV19|.
TGTGCCAGCGAAGACAGGGGGGGAGGCGGGGAGCTGTTTTTT
CASEDRGGGGELFF
>TRBJ2-3|TRBD1|TRBV29-1|.
TGCAGCGTTGACGCGACAGGGGGCACAGATACGCAGTATTTT
CSVDATGGTDTQYF
>TRBJ1-5|.|TRBV5-5|.
TGTGCCAGCAGCTTGGTCGTGGATACCAATCAGCCCCAGCATTTT
CASSLVVDTNQPQHF
>TRBJ2-6|.|TRBV7-9|.
TGTGCCAGCAGCTCAACGTTTCCAAAAGAATCTGGGGCCAACGTCCTGACTTTC
CASSSTFPKESGANVLTF
>TRBJ1-1|.|TRBV5-4|.
TGTGCCAGCAGCTTGTTTCGGATGAACACTGAAGCTTTCTTT
CASSLFRMNTEAFF